The 26 T cell receptor beta chains in this list originate from one sample, sequenced in a study of neurological immune-mediated disorders. TCRdb re-called the 5' RACE reads with MiXCR, one entry per CDR3 protein. The repertoire has around 18,000 distinct CDR3 sequences, 27% of them found once; the top ten carry around 35%. The source material was PBMCs. These receptors were taken from a man aged 45 to 65 with HTLV-1-associated myelopathy (HAM/TSP).

V gene TRBV20-1 combines with J gene TRBJ1-6, with a tentative D call TRBD1 (5 bases). Germline V gene sequence: CDR1 DFQATT, CDR2 SNEGSKA (reference sequence). The CDR3 spans 15 residues. V lost 0 bases to trimming and J lost 9 bases, with 15 bases between them. The DNA of the CDR3 is TGCAGTGCTAGAGATTGGGGGAAGGGAGGTTCACCCCTCCACTTT. Its translation is CSARDWGKGGSPLHF.

This chain links TRBV20-1 with TRBJ2-3, with a possible D match to TRBD1 (5 bases). The germline V gene encodes CDR1 DFQATT and CDR2 SNEGSKA (reference sequence). The CDR3 contains 15 residues. The V end lost 6 bases, the J end lost 2 bases, and 18 bases lay between the germline ends. CDR3 DNA sequence: TGCAGTGCCAGGGATAGTTCAATACACACAGATACGCAGTATTTT. This translates into CSARDSSIHTDTQYF.

This clonotype was observed many times. The chain employs TRBV6-1 and TRBJ1-5, with a possible D match to TRBD1 (5 bases). Trimming pared 7 bases from V and 9 bases from J, leaving 22 bases between. The CDR3 runs 15 residues. Germline CDR1 is MNHNS and CDR2 is SASEGT. The CDR3 spells CASNGGARSSAPQHF. CDR3 DNA: TGTGCCAGCAATGGGGGAGCCAGAAGCTCGGCGCCCCAGCATTTT.

The sample holds a few counts of this clonotype. The chain has TRBV7-2 and TRBJ2-1; no clear D. Trimming removed 4 bases from V and 7 bases from J, with 17 bases in between. Germline V gene sequence: CDR1 SGHTA, CDR2 FQGNSA. The CDR3 extends over 15 amino acids. The CDR3 DNA is TGTGCCAGCAGCTCAACACCCTTATATGGGAATGAGCAGTTCTTC. Protein sequence: CASSSTPLYGNEQFF.

This clonotype was counted a few times. The chain joins TRBV20-1 to TRBJ2-5; D may be TRBD2 (6 bases). The V and J ends lost 6 bases and 3 bases respectively, with 17 bases between them. CDR3 length equals 14 residues. Germline loops: CDR1 DFQATT, CDR2 SNEGSKA (reference sequence). The CDR3: CSAHGGLHKETQYF. DNA for the CDR3: TGCAGTGCGCACGGGGGACTCCATAAAGAGACCCAGTACTTC.

V is TRBV20-1 and J is TRBJ2-7; D gene ambiguous. V was clipped by 7 bases and J by 3 bases, with 1 base between them. The CDR3 is made up of 8 amino acids. From germline, CDR1 is DFQATT and CDR2 SNEGSKA (reference sequence). The DNA for the CDR3 is TGCAGTGGCTACGAGCAGTACTTC. As protein: CSGYEQYF.

The J gene is TRBJ2-3, the V gene TRBV9; the D gene could be TRBD1 or TRBD2 (5 bases each). From germline, CDR1 is SGDLS and CDR2 YYNGEE. V shed 4 bases and J shed 1 base, with 13 bases lying between them. This CDR3 contains 15 residues. Here the CDR3 DNA reads TGTGCCAGCAGCAACACCGGGACGGGCACAGATACGCAGTATTTT. It is translated as CASSNTGTGTDTQYF. The full variable domain, rest sourced from reference TRBV9 and TRBJ2-3, is DSGVTQTPKHLITATGQRVTLRCSPRSGDLSVYWYQQSLDQGLQFLIQYYNGEERAKGNILERFSAQQFPDLHSELNLSSLELGDSALYFCASSNTGTGTDTQYFGPGTRLTVL.

V is TRBV5-1 and J is TRBJ2-7; D possibly corresponds to TRBD2 (5 bases). Germline CDR1 is SGHRS and CDR2 is YFSETQ. V was pared by 0 bases and J by 5 bases, with 6 bases between. The CDR3 has 12 amino acids. In nucleotides, the CDR3 is TGCGCCAGCAGCTTGGTCGGGGACGAGCAGTACTTC. Protein: CASSLVGDEQYF.

V usage is TRBV5-6 and J usage is TRBJ2-3; the D is unclear. CDR1 and CDR2 from the germline V gene are SGHDT and YYEEEE. The V and J ends lost 0 bases and 4 bases respectively, with 15 bases between them. CDR3 length equals 16 residues. The CDR3 bases are TGTGCCAGCAGCTTGGTCGTGGTAACTCGTGCAGATACGCAGTATTTT. Translation: CASSLVVVTRADTQYF.

The rearrangement uses TRBV7-9 and TRBJ1-6; TRBD1 matches 8 bases. This CDR3 has 17 amino acids. Unmatched junction bases numbered 11, after V lost 6 bases and J lost 4 bases. The germline gives CDR1 SEHNR, CDR2 FQNEAQ (reference sequence). In nucleotides, the CDR3 is TGTGCCAGCAGTTCTTTAATGGGACAGGTGTATAATTCACCCCTCCACTTT. This translates into CASSSLMGQVYNSPLHF.

V and J are TRBV20-1 and TRBJ1-1, with D perhaps TRBD1 (6 bases). Germline CDR1 DFQATT, CDR2 SNEGSKA (reference sequence). The CDR3 totals 15 residues. V was clipped by 0 bases and J by 8 bases, with 19 bases between them. CDR3 in amino acids: CSARDPGTGWKEAFF. The CDR3 DNA follows: TGCAGTGCTAGAGATCCGGGCACAGGGTGGAAGGAAGCTTTCTTT.

The table lists this clonotype with a few counts. This chain connects TRBV5-1 to TRBJ2-1; D is perhaps TRBD1 (6 bases). This CDR3 comprises 14 residues. Germline CDR1 is SGHRS and CDR2 is YFSETQ. The V end was cut by 4 bases, the J end by 5 bases, with 13 bases between. The CDR3: CASSTRGQNNEQFF. The CDR3 region has the DNA TGCGCCAGCAGCACAAGAGGACAGAACAATGAGCAGTTCTTC.

In this sample, this clonotype turned up a few times. This sequence joins TRBV20-1 and TRBJ2-1; D gene uncertain. CDR3 length equals 12 residues. Germline V gives CDR1 DFQATT, CDR2 SNEGSKA (reference sequence). V gave up 1 base and J gave up 4 bases, with 5 bases separating them. This CDR3 reads CSARAIYNEQFF. The CDR3, as DNA: TGCAGTGCTAGAGCGATTTACAATGAGCAGTTCTTC.

This chain uses TRBV20-1 with TRBJ2-2; D is undetermined. Trimming pared 6 bases from V and 1 base from J, leaving 9 bases between. The length of the CDR3 is 13 residues. CDR1 and CDR2 from the germline V gene are DFQATT and SNEGSKA (reference sequence). The CDR3 nucleotides read TGCAGTGCGAGGAAGGGGAACACCGGGGAGCTGTTTTTT. It specifies CSARKGNTGELFF.

This clonotype was picked up many times. The genes are TRBV7-6 and TRBJ1-1; weak D call: TRBD1 (5 bases). Germline V gives CDR1 SGHVS, CDR2 FNYEAQ. CDR3 length equals 18 residues. Deletions cut 0 bases from V and 4 bases from J, with 21 bases between. CDR3 residues: CASSLAEGTINRGTEAFF. For the CDR3, the DNA is TGTGCCAGCAGCTTAGCGGAGGGGACCATAAATAGAGGCACTGAAGCTTTCTTT.

This clonotype is categorized as medium-sized. The J gene is TRBJ2-7, the V gene TRBV4-2, with D possibly matching TRBD2 (6 bases). With 0 bases removed from V and 0 bases from J, the gap between germline ends came to 12 bases. This CDR3 has 16 residues. Germline CDR1 is LGHNA and CDR2 is YNFKEQ. Written as DNA, the CDR3 is TGTGCCAGCAGCCAAGATCTCGAGCGGGCCTCCTACGAGCAGTACTTC. It codes for CASSQDLERASYEQYF.

The chain carries TRBV20-1 and TRBJ2-7; TRBD1 agrees at 9 bases. The CDR3 runs 15 residues. V gave up 0 bases and J gave up 4 bases; unmatched junction bases: 7. CDR1 and CDR2 from the germline V gene are DFQATT and SNEGSKA (reference sequence). The CDR3 here is CSARDGGTGPYEQYF. The CDR3 bases are TGCAGTGCTAGAGATGGGGGGACAGGGCCTTACGAGCAGTACTTC.

This clonotype was counted a few times. The genes are TRBV30 and TRBJ1-5; possibly TRBD1 for D (5 bases). Trimming stripped 1 base from V and 9 bases from J, with 13 bases between. Germline V lookup: CDR1 GTSNPN, CDR2 SVGIG (reference sequence). The CDR3 runs 13 residues. CDR3 nucleotides: TGTGCCTGGAGTGGGCAGGGTAGTCGGCCCCAGCATTTT. Translated: CAWSGQGSRPQHF.

This clonotype is judged medium-sized (0.01 to 0.1%). The chain is built from TRBV7-9 and TRBJ2-7; possible D gene TRBD1, 7 bases. Trimming left V 7 bases short and J 6 bases short, with 16 bases between. The CDR3 extends over 13 amino acids. In germline, CDR1 is SEHNR, CDR2 FQNEAQ (reference sequence). This CDR3 reads CASISNRGGEQYF. As DNA, the CDR3 is TGTGCCAGCATCTCTAACAGGGGAGGCGAGCAGTACTTC.

This clonotype has just a few counts. V and J are TRBV5-1 and TRBJ2-5; D is tentatively TRBD1 or TRBD2 (5 bases each). The CDR3 sequence is 13 residues long. V was shortened by 2 bases and J by 9 bases, with 14 bases between the two germline ends. Looked up from germline, CDR1 is SGHRS and CDR2 is YFSETQ. CDR3 protein: CASSFWDVRAQYF. The DNA of the CDR3 is TGCGCCAGCAGCTTCTGGGACGTAAGGGCCCAGTACTTC.

The rearrangement links TRBV12-3 or TRBV12-4 to TRBJ2-7; D ambiguous. V was cut by 3 bases and J by 6 bases, with 12 bases left in between. The CDR3 totals 13 residues. The CDR3: CASSLRWEGEQYF. For the CDR3, the DNA is TGTGCCAGCAGTTTGAGGTGGGAAGGCGAGCAGTACTTC.

V is TRBV24-1 and J is TRBJ2-6; the D is unclear. This CDR3 spans 16 amino acids. Trimming pared 4 bases from V and 1 base from J, leaving 10 bases between. Germline CDR1 KGHDR, CDR2 SFDVKD. CDR3 DNA sequence: TGTGCCACCAGTGACCCCGAACCTTCTGGGGCCAACGTCCTGACTTTC. This translates into CATSDPEPSGANVLTF.

This clonotype showed up many times. The rearrangement uses TRBV6-1 and TRBJ1-1, with D perhaps TRBD1 (6 bases). This CDR3 is built from 13 residues. Germline assignment: CDR1 MNHNS and CDR2 SASEGT. V lost 5 bases and J 1 base, leaving 8 bases between the germline ends. In nucleotides, the CDR3 is TGTGCCAGCAGTTGGGGACAGAACACTGAAGCTTTCTTT. Protein sequence: CASSWGQNTEAFF.

The rearrangement joins TRBV6-5 to TRBJ2-1; 14 bases line up with TRBD2. This CDR3 is built from 17 residues. Germline CDR1 and CDR2: MNHEY and SVGAGI. The ends lost 6 bases at V and 7 bases at J; junction bases unmatched: 11. This chain's CDR3 is CASRPGLAGVGRNEQFF. The CDR3 DNA is TGTGCCAGCAGACCGGGACTAGCGGGAGTCGGAAGGAATGAGCAGTTCTTC.

This clonotype appeared many times. The chain couples TRBV11-2 to TRBJ2-2; D might be TRBD1 (6 bases). V lost 4 bases and J lost 5, with 20 bases in between. Germline CDR1 reads SGHAT; CDR2 reads FQNNGV. This CDR3 is built from 17 residues. The CDR3 DNA sequence: TGTGCCAGCAGCTCTCTTACGAGGGGGTCGGGGACCGGGGAGCTGTTTTTT. Its protein is CASSSLTRGSGTGELFF. The variable domain in full, with the rest retrieved from reference TRBV11-2 and TRBJ2-2, is EAGVAQSPRYKIIEKRQSVAFWCNPISGHATLYWYQQILGQGPKLLIQFQNNGVVDDSQLPKDRFSAERLKGVDSTLKIQPAKLEDSAVYLCASSSLTRGSGTGELFFGEGSRLTVL.

This clonotype was observed a handful of times. The rearrangement joins TRBV29-1 to TRBJ1-2; D is unresolved. From germline, CDR1 is SQVTM and CDR2 ANQGSEA. The CDR3 runs to 12 residues. Trimming left V 7 bases short and J 8 bases short, with 17 bases between. The CDR3 loop reads CSGNLPSEGYTF. CDR3 sequence (DNA): TGCAGCGGGAACCTACCTAGTGAGGGCTACACCTTC. Using reference TRBV29-1 and TRBJ1-2 for the parts outside the CDR3, the full variable domain is SAVISQKPSRDICQRGTSLTIQCQVDSQVTMMFWYRQQPGQSLTLIATANQGSEATYESGFVIDKFPISRPNLTFSTLTVSNMSPEDSSIYLCSGNLPSEGYTFGSGTRLTVV.